This TCR beta chain was sequenced in a study of T-cell memory formation after mild COVID-19. TCRdb reanalysed the 5' RACE reads using MiXCR and keeps one entry per CDR3 protein. The repertoire has roughly 130,000 distinct CDR3 sequences, 15% to 20% of them found once; the top ten carry approximately 5.2%. Germline V lookup: CDR1 SGHTA, CDR2 FQGNSA. Unmatched junction bases numbered 10, after V lost 6 bases and J lost 4 bases. The CDR3 totals 15 residues. Specimen: PBMCs or a T cell subset sorted from them (not recorded which). The V call is TRBV7-2, the J call TRBJ2-5; 8 positions match TRBD1. This receptor was taken from a man aged 18 to 35 who had mild COVID-19 (a few samples of this study predate the infection). Cell type and time point are not known. The CDR3 DNA reads as TGTGCCAGCAGGCGGGCGACAGGGGATCTAGAGACCCAGTACTTC. Translating gives CASRRATGDLETQYF.